This is a list of T cell receptor beta chains from one sample in a study of T cell responses to AZD1222 COVID-19 vaccine. The protocol was immunoSEQ multiplex PCR, while the TCRdb copy is restricted to in-frame clones and leaves out a portion. The data contain 100,000 or so clones, about 85% of them singletons. Source: peripheral blood, taken on day 0 of AZD1222 vaccination. The receptors come from an adult in good health. Both conserved end residues are part of each CDR3. A D gene is named only where the DNA matches it firmly. The size of a clone is reported for some rows only, either as once, few or many, or as a class for expanded clones.

j_call d_call clone_size v_call cdr3_aa cdr3_nt
TRBJ1-4 - - TRBV5-1 CASSLGETNEKLFF TGCGCCAGCAGCTTAGGAGAGACTAATGAAAAACTGTTTTTT
TRBJ1-2 - - TRBV29-1 CSVEDPRGDGYTF TGCAGCGTTGAAGATCCGCGGGGTGATGGCTACACCTTC
TRBJ1-3 - - TRBV7-2 CASSFFGRNTIYF TGTGCCAGCAGCTTCTTTGGCAGAAACACCATATATTTT
TRBJ1-1 - - TRBV15 CATSRESGDRAEAFF TGTGCCACCAGCAGGGAATCAGGGGACCGAGCTGAAGCTTTCTTT
TRBJ2-3 TRBD1 once TRBV5-1 CASSLGQGDDFDTQYF TGTGCCAGCAGCCTGGGACAGGGGGACGATTTCGATACGCAGTATTTT
TRBJ1-2 - - TRBV4-1 CASSQVGQANYGYTF TGCGCCAGCAGCCAAGTAGGCCAAGCTAACTATGGCTACACCTTC
TRBJ2-1 - - TRBV4-1 CASSQPSRRTNEQFF TGCGCCAGCAGCCAACCGAGTAGGAGGACCAATGAGCAGTTCTTC
TRBJ2-5 TRBD2 - TRBV12-3/TRBV12-4 CASSLYTGGGYF TGTGCCAGCAGTTTGTATACGGGGGGGGGATACTTC
TRBJ2-5 - few TRBV30 CAWSELTVGETQYF TGTGCCTGGAGTGAGCTAACGGTCGGGGAGACCCAGTACTTC
TRBJ2-1 TRBD2 - TRBV7-9 CASRREGRNNEQFF TGTGCCAGCAGACGGGAGGGCCGGAACAATGAGCAGTTCTTC
TRBJ1-2 TRBD1 - TRBV6-5 CASSYSLQGGYYGYTF TGTGCCAGCAGTTACTCGTTACAGGGGGGATACTATGGCTACACCTTC
TRBJ2-5 - once TRBV7-3 CASSLSGSRQETQYF TGTGCCAGCAGCTTAAGTGGGAGTCGACAAGAGACCCAGTACTTC
TRBJ2-1 - - TRBV7-9 CASSLASYNEQFF TGTGCCAGCAGCTTAGCGTCCTACAATGAGCAGTTCTTC
TRBJ2-5 TRBD2 - TRBV5-1 CASSPIAGAVETQYF TGCGCCAGCAGCCCCATAGCGGGGGCTGTGGAGACCCAGTACTTC
TRBJ1-6 TRBD1 - TRBV9 CASSLGTGDNYNSPLHF TGTGCCAGCAGCCTCGGGACAGGGGATAATTATAATTCACCCCTCCACTTT
TRBJ1-4 TRBD1 - TRBV12-3/TRBV12-4 CASSRDSNEKLFF TGTGCCAGCAGCCGGGACAGTAATGAAAAACTGTTTTTT
TRBJ2-3 TRBD2 - TRBV10-3 CAIATSGSTDTQYF TGTGCCATCGCTACTAGCGGAAGCACAGATACGCAGTATTTT
TRBJ2-7 TRBD2 - TRBV13 CASSFSGSSYEQYF TGTGCCAGCAGCTTTAGCGGGTCCTCCTACGAGCAGTACTTC
TRBJ1-2 TRBD1 once TRBV19 CASSRLIPGQTNYGYTF TGTGCCAGTAGTAGATTGATTCCGGGACAGACTAACTATGGCTACACCTTC
TRBJ2-3 - once TRBV24-1 CATSDTARADTQYF TGTGCCACCAGTGATACCGCCAGGGCAGATACGCAGTATTTT
TRBJ1-2 - - TRBV3-1/TRBV3-2 CASSQRGDTSF TGTGCCAGCAGCCAACGGGGGGACACCTCCTTC
TRBJ1-1 TRBD1 - TRBV6-5 CASRRNRGHTEAFF TGTGCCAGCAGGCGAAACAGGGGGCACACTGAAGCTTTCTTT
TRBJ2-7 TRBD1 - TRBV7-2 CASSLELGQGSYEQYF TGTGCCAGCAGCTTAGAGTTGGGACAGGGCTCCTACGAGCAGTACTTC
TRBJ1-1 - - TRBV12-3/TRBV12-4 CASRQGLNTEAFF TGTGCCAGCAGGCAGGGTTTGAACACTGAAGCTTTCTTT
TRBJ1-2 TRBD1 - TRBV9 CASSVGPGGGYTF TGTGCCAGCAGCGTAGGCCCAGGGGGTGGCTACACCTTC
TRBJ2-3 - - TRBV18 CASSTDPRSDTQYF TGTGCCAGCTCAACGGACCCCCGATCAGATACGCAGTATTTT
TRBJ2-7 - - TRBV29-1 CSVASWGGPEDEQYF TGCAGCGTTGCTTCGTGGGGGGGGCCGGAGGACGAGCAGTACTTC
TRBJ1-2 - - TRBV5-1 CASSLGRTGQLNYGYTF TGTGCCAGCAGCTTGGGCCGAACAGGACAACTAAACTATGGCTACACCTTC
TRBJ1-3 - - TRBV6-5 CASTRGGHSGNTIYF TGTGCCAGCACCCGGGGAGGACACTCTGGAAACACCATATATTTT
TRBJ2-1 TRBD1 - TRBV12-5 CASGQGQGTYNEQFF TGTGCTAGTGGCCAGGGACAGGGGACTTACAATGAGCAGTTCTTC